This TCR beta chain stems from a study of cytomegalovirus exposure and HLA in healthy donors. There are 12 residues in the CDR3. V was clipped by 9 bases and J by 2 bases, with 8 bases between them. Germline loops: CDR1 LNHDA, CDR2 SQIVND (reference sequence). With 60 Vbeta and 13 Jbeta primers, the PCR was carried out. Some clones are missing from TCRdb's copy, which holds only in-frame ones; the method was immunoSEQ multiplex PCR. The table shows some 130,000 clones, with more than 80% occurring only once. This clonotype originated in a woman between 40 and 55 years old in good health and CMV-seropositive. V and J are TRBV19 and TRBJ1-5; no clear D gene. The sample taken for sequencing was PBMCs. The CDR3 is CASREGNQPQHF. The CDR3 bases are TGTGCCAGCCGGGAAGGCAATCAGCCCCAGCATTTT. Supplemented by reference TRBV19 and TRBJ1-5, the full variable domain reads DGGITQSPKYLFRKEGQNVTLSCEQNLNHDAMYWYRQDPGQGLRLIYYSQIVNDFQKGDIAEGYSVSREKKESFPLTVTSAQKNPTAFYLCASREGNQPQHFGDGTRLSIL.